What follows is one T cell receptor beta chain and its context. The data belong to a study of T cell repertoires in cytomegalovirus infection. In TCRdb, the reads were re-called with MiXCR into one record per CDR3 protein. This sample yields about 260,000 distinct CDR3 sequences, of which about 13% are seen a single time; about 8.7% belongs to the top ten. The CDR3 totals 15 residues. CDR1 DFQATT and CDR2 SNEGSKA come from the germline V gene (reference sequence). The ends lost 0 bases at V and 2 bases at J; junction bases unmatched: 5. Sequenced: PBMCs. This TCR came from a human donor in good health (CMV status not recorded). Some clones in this sample may be carry-over from other donors' samples. This chain uses TRBV20-1 with TRBJ2-7, with 9 positions matching TRBD1. The CDR3 is CSARDLGQGPYEQYF. CDR3 DNA sequence: TGCAGTGCTAGAGATCTGGGACAGGGACCCTACGAGCAGTACTTC.